This T cell receptor (beta chain) was sequenced for a study of T cells in women clearing cervical HPV infection. Sequenced by immunoSEQ multiplex PCR; TCRdb stores in-frame clones only, minus some. Recorded for this sample: about 23,000 clones. Frequency places this clone as medium-sized. The CDR3 extends 3 residues past the end of the read, so its final part is completed from the germline J gene. V lost 2 bases and J lost 1; bases outside the gene matches: 5. Germline loops: CDR1 SQVTM, CDR2 ANQGSEA. The CDR3 is 15 amino acids. V gene TRBV29-1 combines with J gene TRBJ2-7, with 10 bases matching TRBD1. This clonotype originated in a woman aged 18 to 75 with a cervical HPV16 infection that either progressed to CIN3+ or cleared (not recorded which). Sequences were obtained from blood buffy coat. CDR3: CSVELSDRGSYEQYF. The sequenced CDR3 bases are TGCAGCGTTGAACTATCGGACAGGGGGTCCTACGAG.